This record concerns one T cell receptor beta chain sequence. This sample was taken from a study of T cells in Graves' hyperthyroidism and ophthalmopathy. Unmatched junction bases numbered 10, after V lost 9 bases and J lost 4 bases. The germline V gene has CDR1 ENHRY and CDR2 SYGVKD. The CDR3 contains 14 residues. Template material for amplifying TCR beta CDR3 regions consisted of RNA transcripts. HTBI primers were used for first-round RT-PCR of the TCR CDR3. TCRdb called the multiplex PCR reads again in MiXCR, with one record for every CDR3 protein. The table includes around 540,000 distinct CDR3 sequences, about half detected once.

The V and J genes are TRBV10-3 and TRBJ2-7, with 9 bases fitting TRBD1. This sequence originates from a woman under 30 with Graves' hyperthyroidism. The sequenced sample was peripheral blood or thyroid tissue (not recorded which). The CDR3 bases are TGTGCCATAGGGAGGACAGGGGAGGTGTACGAGCAGTACTTC. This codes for CAIGRTGEVYEQYF.